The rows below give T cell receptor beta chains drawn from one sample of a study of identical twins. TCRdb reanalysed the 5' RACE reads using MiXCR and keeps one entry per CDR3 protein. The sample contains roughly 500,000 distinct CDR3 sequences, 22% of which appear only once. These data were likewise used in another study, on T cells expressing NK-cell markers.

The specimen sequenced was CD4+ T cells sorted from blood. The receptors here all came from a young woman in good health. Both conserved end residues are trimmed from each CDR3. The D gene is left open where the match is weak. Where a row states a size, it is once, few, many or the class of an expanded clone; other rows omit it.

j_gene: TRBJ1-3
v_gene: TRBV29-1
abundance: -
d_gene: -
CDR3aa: SVVGDATGNTIY

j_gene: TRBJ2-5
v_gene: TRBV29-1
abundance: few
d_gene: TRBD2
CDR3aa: SVPGLAVQETQY

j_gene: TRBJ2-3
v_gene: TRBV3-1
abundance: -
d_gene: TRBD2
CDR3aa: ASSPTASGSDTQY

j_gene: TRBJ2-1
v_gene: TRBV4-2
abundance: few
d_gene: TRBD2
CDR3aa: ASSQEGRERTYNEQF

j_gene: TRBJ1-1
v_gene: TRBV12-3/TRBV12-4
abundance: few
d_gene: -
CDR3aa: ASSYGGEQTEAF

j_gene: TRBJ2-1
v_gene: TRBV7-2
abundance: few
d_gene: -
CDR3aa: ASSLARDFTQF

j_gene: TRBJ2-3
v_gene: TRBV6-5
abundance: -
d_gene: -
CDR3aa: ASSYSDKGSQY

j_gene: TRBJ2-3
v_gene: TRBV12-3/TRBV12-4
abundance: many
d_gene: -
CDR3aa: ASSRHTQY

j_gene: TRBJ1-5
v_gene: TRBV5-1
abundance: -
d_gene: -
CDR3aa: ASSLSGVANQPQH

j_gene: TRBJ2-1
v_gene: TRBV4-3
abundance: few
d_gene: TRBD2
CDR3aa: ASSGWRGSSYNEQF

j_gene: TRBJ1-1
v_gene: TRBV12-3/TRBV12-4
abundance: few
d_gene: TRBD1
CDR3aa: ASRLGQANTEAF

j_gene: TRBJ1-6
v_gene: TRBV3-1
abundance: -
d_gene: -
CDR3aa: ASSHGRNSPLH

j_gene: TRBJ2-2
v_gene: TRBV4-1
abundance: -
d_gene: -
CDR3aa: ASSQVGQNTGELF

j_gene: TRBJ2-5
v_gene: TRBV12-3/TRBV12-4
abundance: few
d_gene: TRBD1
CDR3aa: ASSYPTGQETQY